The clone carrying this T cell receptor beta chain was recorded at least ten times. The data originate from a study of T cells after yellow fever vaccination. As for the study in general: It was with CD3, CD45RA, CCR7 and CD95 that the EM, EMRA, CM and Tscm memory subsets were sorted.

Germline V CDR1 and CDR2: SGHAT, FQNNGV. This CDR3 spans 15 amino acids. V shed 5 bases and J 5 bases; nucleotides not matched to a gene: 7. TCRdb used MiXCR to reprocess the 5' RACE reads, holding one entry per CDR3 protein. The sample has some 9,300 distinct CDR3 sequences; around 5% are singletons. Study results and limitations: The CD4 and CD8 compartments had a small share of their clonotypes in common. In post-booster samples, most primary-vaccination clones reappeared (approximately 95% CD4, 88% CD8).

The TCR sequence derives from a man younger than 35 who received the YFV17D yellow fever vaccine. The chain links TRBV11-2 to TRBJ2-1; 9 nucleotides agree with TRBD1. The source was PBMCs, either bulk or a sorted T-cell subset (CD4+, CD8+, memory, or dextramer-sorted; not recorded which), collected around 14 days after the first yellow fever vaccination. CDR3 nucleotide sequence: TGTGCCAGCAGCATACGGGACAGGGTCCACAATGAGCAGTTCTTC. Translated: CASSIRDRVHNEQFF.